This entry describes one T cell receptor beta chain. Its target is not known. The sample belongs to a study of shared clonotypes between healthy human individuals. Study summary: The cohort had two women and three men, ages 18 to 49.

This CDR3 contains 16 residues. The V segment lost 5 bases and the J segment 7 bases; nucleotides outside the gene matches: 13. The germline V gene encodes CDR1 SGHTA and CDR2 FQGNSA. Deep was the level at which the assay was run. The assay was immunoSEQ multiplex PCR, and TCRdb's table has in-frame clones only and misses some. The sample has 2 million to 2.5 million clones, about 93% seen once. Naivety among CD8 cells was defined by CD45RO negativity and positive CCR7 selection, thereby excluding terminally differentiated effector memory CD45RA+ cells. Findings and caveats of the study: For naive CD4 cells, around 5% of clonotypes were shared across a handful of donors.

Sequencing was carried out using naive CD8+ T cells from PBMCs. V usage is TRBV7-2 and J usage is TRBJ2-1; 8 nucleotides line up with TRBD2. The TCR was taken from a man between 18 and 35 years old in good health. Some clones in this sample may be carry-over from other donors' samples. The CDR3 coding sequence is TGTGCCAGCAGCCTCCGGGGGGGCGGGAGCTTGAATGAGCAGTTCTTC. Translated: CASSLRGGGSLNEQFF. The full variable domain, with the rest looked up from reference TRBV7-2 and TRBJ2-1, is GAGVSQSPSNKVTEKGKDVELRCDPISGHTALYWYRQSLGQGLEFLIYFQGNSAPDKSGLPSDRFSAERTGGSVSTLTIQRTQQEDSAVYLCASSLRGGGSLNEQFFGPGTRLTVL.